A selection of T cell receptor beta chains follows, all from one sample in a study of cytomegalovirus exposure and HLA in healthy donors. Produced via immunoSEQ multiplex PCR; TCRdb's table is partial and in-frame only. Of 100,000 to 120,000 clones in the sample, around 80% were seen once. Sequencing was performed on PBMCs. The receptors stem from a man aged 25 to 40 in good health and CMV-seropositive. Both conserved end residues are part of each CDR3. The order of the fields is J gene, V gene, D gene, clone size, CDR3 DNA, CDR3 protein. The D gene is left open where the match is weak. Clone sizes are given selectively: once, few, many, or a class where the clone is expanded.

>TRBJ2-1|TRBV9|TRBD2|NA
TGTGCCAGCAGCGTAGCTAGCGGGGGGCGCAATGAGCAGTTCTTC
CASSVASGGRNEQFF
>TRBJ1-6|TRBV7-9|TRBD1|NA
TGTGCCAGCAGCTTAGGGGACAGGTCAGATTCACCCCTCCACTTT
CASSLGDRSDSPLHF
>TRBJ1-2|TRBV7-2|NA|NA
TGTGCCAGCACCCGCACGCCACTAGTTGGTGGCTACACCTTC
CASTRTPLVGGYTF
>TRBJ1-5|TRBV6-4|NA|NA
TGTGCCAGCATCTCCAGGCCTCTGCGGCCCCAGCATTTT
CASISRPLRPQHF
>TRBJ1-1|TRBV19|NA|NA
TGTGCCAGTAGATTTATGACAGAAAATTCTGAAGCTTTCTTT
CASRFMTENSEAFF
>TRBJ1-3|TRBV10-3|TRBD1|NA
TGTGCCATCAGCTCTGGGACAGGCTCTGGAAACACCATATATTTT
CAISSGTGSGNTIYF
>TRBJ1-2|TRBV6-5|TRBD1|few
TGTGCCAGCAGTTACAAGGGACAGAATGGCTACACCTTC
CASSYKGQNGYTF
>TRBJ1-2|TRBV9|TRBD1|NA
TGTGCCAGCAGCGCCGCGACAGGGGAATTCTATGGCTACACCTTC
CASSAATGEFYGYTF
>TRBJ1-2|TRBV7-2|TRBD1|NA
TGTGCCAGCAGGCCGGGACAGGGGGCGCGAGGCTACACCTTC
CASRPGQGARGYTF
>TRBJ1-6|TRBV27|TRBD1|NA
TGTGCCAGCAGTTACAGGACAGGGCGAGAGTCACCCCTCCACTTT
CASSYRTGRESPLHF
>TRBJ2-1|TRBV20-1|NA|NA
TGCAGTGCTACCTGGCCAATCGAGCAGTTCTTC
CSATWPIEQFF
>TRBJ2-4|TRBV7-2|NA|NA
TGTGCCAGCAGCTTAGAGTCTCGTCTGGGGGGACTCAAAAACATTCAGTACTTC
CASSLESRLGGLKNIQYF
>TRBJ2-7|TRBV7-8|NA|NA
TGTGCCAGCAAAAAGACAGTTGAAGTCCACGAGCAGTACTTC
CASKKTVEVHEQYF
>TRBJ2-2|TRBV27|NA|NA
TGTGCCAGCAGTTTCTTGAGGAACACCGGGGAGCTGTTTTTT
CASSFLRNTGELFF
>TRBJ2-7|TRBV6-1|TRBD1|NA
TGTGCCAGCAGCAGAACCGGGACAGGGGAATACGAGCAGTACTTC
CASSRTGTGEYEQYF
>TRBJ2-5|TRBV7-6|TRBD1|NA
TGTGCCAGCAGCTTAGACACAGGGGACCAAGAGACCCAGTACTTC
CASSLDTGDQETQYF
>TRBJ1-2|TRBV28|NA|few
TGTGCCAGCAGCTCGGCCCAGGGTCCGGACTATGGCTACACCTTC
CASSSAQGPDYGYTF
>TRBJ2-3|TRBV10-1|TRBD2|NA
TGCGCCAGCAGTGATATAGCGGGGGGACTCACAGATACGCAGTATTTT
CASSDIAGGLTDTQYF
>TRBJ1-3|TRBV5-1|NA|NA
TGCGCCAGCAGCTTGGCCGGTGCCCGGGTTGGAAACACCATATATTTT
CASSLAGARVGNTIYF
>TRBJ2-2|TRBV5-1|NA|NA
TGCGCCAGCAGCTTTACTCGGGAGGGGGAGCTGTTTTTT
CASSFTREGELFF
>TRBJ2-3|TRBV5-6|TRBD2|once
TGTGCCAGCAGCTTGGTTTTGGCGGGGGGGCCGAGCACAGATACGCAGTATTTT
CASSLVLAGGPSTDTQYF
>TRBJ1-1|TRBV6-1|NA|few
TGTGCCAGCAGTGAAGGGCCGCGGGGGACTGAAGCTTTCTTT
CASSEGPRGTEAFF
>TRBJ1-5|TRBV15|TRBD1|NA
TGTGCCACCAGCACCAACAGGGGGCATCAGCCCCAGCATTTT
CATSTNRGHQPQHF
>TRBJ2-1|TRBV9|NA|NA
TGTGCCAGCAGCGTAGGCCCTTCGAGCTCCTACAATGAGCAGTTCTTC
CASSVGPSSSYNEQFF
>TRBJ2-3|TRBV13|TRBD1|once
TGTGCCAGCAGCGGACGGGACAGTGGCACAGATACGCAGTATTTT
CASSGRDSGTDTQYF
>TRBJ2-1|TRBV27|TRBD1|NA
TGTGCCAGCAGTCCGAGACAGGGGGCTGACAATGAGCAGTTCTTC
CASSPRQGADNEQFF
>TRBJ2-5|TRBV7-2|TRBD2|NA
TGTGCCAGCAGCCCGGGGGGAGGGACCCAGTACTTC
CASSPGGGTQYF
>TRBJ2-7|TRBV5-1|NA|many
TGCGCCAGCAGCTTGGACAGGGAGGGATACGAGCAGTACTTC
CASSLDREGYEQYF
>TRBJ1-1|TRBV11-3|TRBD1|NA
TGTGCCAGCAGCTTGACAGGGGGACACACTGAAGCTTTCTTT
CASSLTGGHTEAFF
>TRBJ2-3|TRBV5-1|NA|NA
TGCGCCAGCAGCTCCTCCACAGATACGCAGTATTTT
CASSSSTDTQYF
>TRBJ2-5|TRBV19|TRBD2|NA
TGTGCCAGTAGTATTTCCGGGACTAGCGGAGAGACCCAGTACTTC
CASSISGTSGETQYF
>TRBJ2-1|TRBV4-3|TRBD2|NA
TGCGCCAGCAGTTGGAGCGGGGTAAACAATGAGCAGTTCTTC
CASSWSGVNNEQFF
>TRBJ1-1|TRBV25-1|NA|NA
TGTGCCAGCGACCAGTCGGGGAGCACTGAAGCTTTCTTT
CASDQSGSTEAFF
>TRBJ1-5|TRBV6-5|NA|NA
TGTGCCAGCAGAGACAGGCCCTCTGGGGCCCAGCATTTT
CASRDRPSGAQHF
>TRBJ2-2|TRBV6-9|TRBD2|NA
TGTGCCAGCAGTTCCCCCGGGGTAGCGGGGGGTCTCGACACCGGGGAGCTGTTTTTT
CASSSPGVAGGLDTGELFF
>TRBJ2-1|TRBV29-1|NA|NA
TGCAGCGTAGGAGGGGTTGAGCAGTTCTTC
CSVGGVEQFF
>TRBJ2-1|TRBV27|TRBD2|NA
TGTGCCAGCACCCATGTTCTAGCGGGAATGTACAATGAGCAGTTCTTC
CASTHVLAGMYNEQFF
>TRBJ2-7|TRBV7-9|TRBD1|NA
TGTGCCAGCAGCTTACAGGGCGGGACAGGGGCGGACGAGCAGTACTTC
CASSLQGGTGADEQYF
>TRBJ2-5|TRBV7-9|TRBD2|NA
TGTGCCAGCAGCTTAGCCCTAGCGGGTCAAGAGACCCAGTACTTC
CASSLALAGQETQYF
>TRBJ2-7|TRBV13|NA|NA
TGTGCCAGCAGCCCCGGGACTCGCGAGCAGTACTTC
CASSPGTREQYF
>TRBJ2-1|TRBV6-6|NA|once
TGTGCCAGCAGTTACTCGGAGGCTAGCTTAAATGAGCAGTTCTTC
CASSYSEASLNEQFF
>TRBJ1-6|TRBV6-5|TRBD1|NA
TGTGCCAGCAGGAGGGTAGACAGGGTGAATTCACCCCTCCACTTT
CASRRVDRVNSPLHF
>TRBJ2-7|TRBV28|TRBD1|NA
TGTGCCAGCAGCGCCAACGACAGGGACGAGCAGTACTTC
CASSANDRDEQYF
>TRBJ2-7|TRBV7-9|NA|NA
TGTGCCAGCAGCTTATCACAGGATTACTACGAGCAGTACTTC
CASSLSQDYYEQYF
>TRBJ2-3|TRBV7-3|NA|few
TGTGCCAGCAGCCCCGGGGGGCCGACCACAGATACGCAGTATTTT
CASSPGGPTTDTQYF
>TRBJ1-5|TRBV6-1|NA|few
TGTGCCAGCAGTGATGGACACGGCGCGTCGCCCCAGCATTTT
CASSDGHGASPQHF
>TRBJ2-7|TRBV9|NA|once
TGTGCCAGCAGCACGGGGGACTCCCCTAACGAGCAGTACTTC
CASSTGDSPNEQYF
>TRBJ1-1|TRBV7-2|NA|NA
TGTGCCAGCAGCGGGACATTCCCCGTGAGGGCTTTCTTT
CASSGTFPVRAFF
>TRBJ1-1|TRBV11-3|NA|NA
TGTGCCAGCAGCTTAGCCAGGGGAACTGAAGCTTTCTTT
CASSLARGTEAFF
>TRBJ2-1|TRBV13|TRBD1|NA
TGTGCCAGCAGCTTAGTGACAGGGGGTTACAATGAGCAGTTCTTC
CASSLVTGGYNEQFF
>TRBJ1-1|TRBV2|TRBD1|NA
TGTGCCAGCAGTGATGTGGGACAGGGACGCACTGAAGCTTTCTTT
CASSDVGQGRTEAFF
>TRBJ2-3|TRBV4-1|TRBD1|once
TGCGCCAGCAGCGGACAGGGGTTAGATACGCAGTATTTT
CASSGQGLDTQYF
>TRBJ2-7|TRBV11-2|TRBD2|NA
TGTGCCAGCAGCTTAGGTGCGGGGGAGTACGAGCAGTACTTC
CASSLGAGEYEQYF
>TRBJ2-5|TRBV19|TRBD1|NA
TGTGCCAGTAGTATAAGGACAGGGGGAGAGACCCAGTACTTC
CASSIRTGGETQYF
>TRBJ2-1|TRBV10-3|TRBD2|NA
TGTGCCATCAGTGGGGGGATTTTCCTGGTGACTAGCGGGGTCGGAGACAATGAGCAGTTCTTC
CAISGGIFLVTSGVGDNEQFF